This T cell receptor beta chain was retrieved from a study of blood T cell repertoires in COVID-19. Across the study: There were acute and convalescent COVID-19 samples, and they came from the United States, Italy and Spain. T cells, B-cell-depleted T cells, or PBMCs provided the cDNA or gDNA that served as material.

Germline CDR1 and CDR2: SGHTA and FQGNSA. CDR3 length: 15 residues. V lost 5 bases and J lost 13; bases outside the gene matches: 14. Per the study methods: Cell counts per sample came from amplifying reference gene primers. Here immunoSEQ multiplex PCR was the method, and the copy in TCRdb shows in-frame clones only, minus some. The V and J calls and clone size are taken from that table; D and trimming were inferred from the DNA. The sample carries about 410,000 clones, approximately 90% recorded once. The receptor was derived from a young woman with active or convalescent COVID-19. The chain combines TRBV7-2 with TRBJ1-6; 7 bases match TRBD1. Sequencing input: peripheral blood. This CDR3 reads CASSPTGAQGIPLHF. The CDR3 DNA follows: TGTGCCAGCAGCCCTACAGGGGCTCAAGGGATTCCCCTCCACTTT.